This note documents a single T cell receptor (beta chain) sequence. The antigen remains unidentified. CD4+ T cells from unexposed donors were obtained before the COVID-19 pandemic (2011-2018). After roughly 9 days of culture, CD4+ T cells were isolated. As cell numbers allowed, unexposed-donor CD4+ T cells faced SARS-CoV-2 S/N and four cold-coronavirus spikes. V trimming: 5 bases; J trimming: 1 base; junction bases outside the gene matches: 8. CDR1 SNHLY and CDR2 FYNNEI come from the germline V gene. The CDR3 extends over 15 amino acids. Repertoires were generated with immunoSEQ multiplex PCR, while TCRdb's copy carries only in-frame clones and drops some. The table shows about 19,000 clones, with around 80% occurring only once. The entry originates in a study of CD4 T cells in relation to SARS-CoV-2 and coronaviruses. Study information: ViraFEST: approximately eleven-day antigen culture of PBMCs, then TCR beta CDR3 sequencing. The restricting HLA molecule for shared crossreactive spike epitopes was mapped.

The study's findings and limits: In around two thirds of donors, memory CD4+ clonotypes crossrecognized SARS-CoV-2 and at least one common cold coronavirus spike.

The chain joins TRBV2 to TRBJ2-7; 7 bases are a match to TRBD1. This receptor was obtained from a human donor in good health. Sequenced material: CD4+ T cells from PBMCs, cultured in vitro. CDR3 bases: TGTGCCAGCAGTCTAGACAGGGTGATTTCCTACGAGCAGTACTTC. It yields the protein CASSLDRVISYEQYF.